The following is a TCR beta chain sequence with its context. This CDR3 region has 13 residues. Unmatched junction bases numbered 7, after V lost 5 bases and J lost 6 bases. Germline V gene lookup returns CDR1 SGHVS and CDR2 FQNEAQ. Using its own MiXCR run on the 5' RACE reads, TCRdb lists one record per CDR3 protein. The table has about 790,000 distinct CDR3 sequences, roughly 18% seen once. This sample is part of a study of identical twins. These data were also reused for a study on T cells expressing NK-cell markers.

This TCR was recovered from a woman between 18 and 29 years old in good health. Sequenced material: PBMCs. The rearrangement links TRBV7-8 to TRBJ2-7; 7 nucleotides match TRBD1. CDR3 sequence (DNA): TGTGCCAGCAGCGCCGGGACAGCACGCGAGCAGTACTTC. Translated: CASSAGTAREQYF.